This TCR beta chain comes out of a study of cytomegalovirus exposure and HLA in healthy donors. About this clone: Its antigen is unidentified.

The study, taken as a whole, reports: Reportedly, cytomegalovirus status was diagnosed with high sensitivity and specificity.

13 Jbeta primers and 60 Vbeta primers were used for the PCR. Data came from immunoSEQ multiplex PCR; TCRdb stores just in-frame clones and leaves some out. In the table there are approximately 140,000 clones, less than 85% of which are singletons. Samples came from healthy bone marrow donors. The specimen sequenced was PBMCs. The sequence was obtained from a man in his forties in good health and CMV-seronegative.

CDR3 DNA: TGTGCCAGCAGTCAACTAGCGGGAGTTGGAAGCCAGTTCTTC. Translating gives CASSQLAGVGSQFF. The chain carries TRBV2 and TRBJ2-1; 11 bases are shared with TRBD2. Germline V gene sequence: CDR1 SNHLY, CDR2 FYNNEI. The CDR3 has 14 amino acids. Trimming cost V 5 bases and J 13 bases; bases outside gene matches: 10.